This record concerns one T cell receptor (beta chain) sequence. After removal of 2 bases from V and 3 bases from J, the junction contained 9 bases not matched to a gene. Germline-derived CDR1 and CDR2 are MNHEY and SMNVEV (reference sequence). This CDR3 comprises 17 residues. Donors, healthy HIV-negative adults, lacked recent acute infections or vaccinations. Into CD45RA+ naive and CD45RA-negative memory subsets, the CD4+ cells were split. The data were taken from a study of shared clonotypes between healthy human individuals. Each PCR replicate from the sorted subsets contained approximately 0.2 ug DNA, which is about 30,000 T cell genomes. TCRdb keeps only in-frame clones here, not all; method: immunoSEQ multiplex PCR. The sample lists roughly 1,600,000 clones, roughly 98.5% seen once, with approximately 0.4% in the top ten.

The specimen was naive CD4+ T cells sorted from blood. The subset here: CD45RA+ positively selected. This receptor was taken from a man younger than 40 in good health. The genes are TRBV27 and TRBJ1-1, with 10 bases lining up with TRBD1. This chain's CDR3 is CASSLMTGGGGDTEAFF. DNA for the CDR3: TGTGCCAGCAGTTTAATGACAGGGGGCGGTGGGGACACTGAAGCTTTCTTT.